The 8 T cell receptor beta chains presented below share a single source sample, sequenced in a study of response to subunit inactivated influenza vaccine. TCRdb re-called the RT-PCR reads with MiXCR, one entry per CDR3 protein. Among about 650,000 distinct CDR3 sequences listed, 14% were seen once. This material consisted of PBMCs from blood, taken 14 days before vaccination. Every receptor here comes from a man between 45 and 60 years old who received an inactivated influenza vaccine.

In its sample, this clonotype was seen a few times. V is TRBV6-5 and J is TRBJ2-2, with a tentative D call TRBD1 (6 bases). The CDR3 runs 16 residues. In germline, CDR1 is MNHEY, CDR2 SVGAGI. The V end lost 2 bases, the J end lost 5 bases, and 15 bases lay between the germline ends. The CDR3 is CASSYIRGKGTGELFF. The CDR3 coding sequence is TGTGCCAGCAGTTACATCAGGGGAAAGGGGACCGGGGAGCTGTTTTTT.

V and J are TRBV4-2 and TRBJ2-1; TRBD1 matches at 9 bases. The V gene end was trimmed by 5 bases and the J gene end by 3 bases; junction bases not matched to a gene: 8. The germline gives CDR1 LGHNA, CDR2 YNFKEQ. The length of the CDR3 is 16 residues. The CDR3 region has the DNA TGTGCCAGCAGCTCAAGGGGACAGGGAGACTACAATGAGCAGTTCTTC. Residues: CASSSRGQGDYNEQFF.

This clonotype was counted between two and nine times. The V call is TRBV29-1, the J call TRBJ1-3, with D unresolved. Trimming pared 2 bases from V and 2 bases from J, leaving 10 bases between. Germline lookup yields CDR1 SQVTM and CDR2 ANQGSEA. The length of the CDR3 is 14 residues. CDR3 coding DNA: TGCAGCGTTGAACTACAAGGAGCTGGAAACACCATATATTTT. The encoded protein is CSVELQGAGNTIYF.

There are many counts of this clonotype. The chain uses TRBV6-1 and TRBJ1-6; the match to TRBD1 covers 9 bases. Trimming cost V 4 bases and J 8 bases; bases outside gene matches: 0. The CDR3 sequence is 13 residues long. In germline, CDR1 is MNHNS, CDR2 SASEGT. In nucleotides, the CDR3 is TGTGCCAGCAGTGGACAGGGGGATTCACCCCTCCACTTT. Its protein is CASSGQGDSPLHF.

CDR3 bases: TGCAGTGCTAGATACCGGACTATAAATGAGCAGTTCTTC. Translating it yields CSARYRTINEQFF. This rearrangement joins TRBV20-1 to TRBJ2-1; the D gene is possibly TRBD2 (6 bases). Trimming left V 2 bases short and J 7 bases short, with 12 bases between. CDR1 and CDR2 (germline): DFQATT, SNEGSKA (reference sequence). The CDR3 has 13 amino acids.

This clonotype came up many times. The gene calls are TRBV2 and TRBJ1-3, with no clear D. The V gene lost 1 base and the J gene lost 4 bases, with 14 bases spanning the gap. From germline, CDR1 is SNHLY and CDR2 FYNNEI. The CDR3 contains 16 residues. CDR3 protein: CASSEGPRGGGNTIYF. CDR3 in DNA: TGTGCCAGCAGTGAAGGTCCCAGAGGAGGAGGAAACACCATATATTTT.

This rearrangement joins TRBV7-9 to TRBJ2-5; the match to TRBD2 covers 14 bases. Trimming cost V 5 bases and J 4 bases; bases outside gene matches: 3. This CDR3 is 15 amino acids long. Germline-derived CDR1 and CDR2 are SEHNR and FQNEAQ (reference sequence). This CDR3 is CASSVGTSGGETQYF. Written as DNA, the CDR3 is TGTGCCAGCAGCGTGGGGACTAGCGGGGGAGAGACCCAGTACTTC.

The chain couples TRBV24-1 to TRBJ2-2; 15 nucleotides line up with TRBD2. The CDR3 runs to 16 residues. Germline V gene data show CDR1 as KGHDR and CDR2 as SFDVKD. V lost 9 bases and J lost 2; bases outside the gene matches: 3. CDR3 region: CATGTSGGSNTGELFF. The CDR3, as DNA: TGTGCCACCGGGACTAGCGGGGGGTCAAACACCGGGGAGCTGTTTTTT.